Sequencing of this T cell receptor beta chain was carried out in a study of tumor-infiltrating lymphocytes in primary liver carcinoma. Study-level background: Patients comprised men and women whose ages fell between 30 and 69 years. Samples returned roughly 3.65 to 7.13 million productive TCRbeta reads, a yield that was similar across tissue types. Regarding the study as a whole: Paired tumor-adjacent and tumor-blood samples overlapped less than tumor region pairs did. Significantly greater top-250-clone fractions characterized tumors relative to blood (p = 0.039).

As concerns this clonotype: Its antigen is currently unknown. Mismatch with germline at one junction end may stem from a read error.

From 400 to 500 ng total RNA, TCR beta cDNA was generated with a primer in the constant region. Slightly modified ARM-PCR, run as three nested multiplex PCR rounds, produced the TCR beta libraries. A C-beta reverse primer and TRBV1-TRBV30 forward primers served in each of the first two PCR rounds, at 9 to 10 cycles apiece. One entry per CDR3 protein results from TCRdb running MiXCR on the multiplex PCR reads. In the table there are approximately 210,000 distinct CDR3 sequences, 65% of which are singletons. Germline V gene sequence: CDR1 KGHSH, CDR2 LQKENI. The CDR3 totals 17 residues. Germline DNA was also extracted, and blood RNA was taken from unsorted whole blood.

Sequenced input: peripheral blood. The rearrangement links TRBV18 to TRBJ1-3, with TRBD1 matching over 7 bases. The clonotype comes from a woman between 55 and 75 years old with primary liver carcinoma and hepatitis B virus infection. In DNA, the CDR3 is TGTGCCAGCACACCACCCGGGACAGACTTCTCTGGAAACACCATATATTTT. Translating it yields CASTPPGTDFSGNTIYF.